Below are 4 T cell receptor beta chains sequenced from a single sample in a study of breast tumors, draining lymph nodes, adjacent tissues. TCRdb reanalysed the multiplex PCR reads using MiXCR and keeps one entry per CDR3 protein. The sample consists of under 300,000 distinct CDR3 sequences, under 40% of them appearing once. The lymph nodes were axillary draining lymph nodes from breast cancer patients. Sequenced sample: axillary lymph node tissue. Receptors were obtained from a female donor with breast cancer. Some clones in this sample may be carry-over from other donors' samples.

This clonotype was picked up many times. The chain's CDR3 is CASSGLGLAGVYEQYF. The CDR3 DNA sequence: TGTGCCAGTAGTGGGCTAGGACTAGCGGGAGTCTACGAGCAGTACTTC. V and J are TRBV19 and TRBJ2-7; 13 nucleotides align to TRBD2. V dropped 5 bases and J dropped 3; count of bases not matched to a gene: 7. Per germline, CDR1 LNHDA and CDR2 SQIVND (reference sequence). The CDR3 consists of 16 residues.

This clonotype was detected ten times or more. This rearrangement joins TRBV20-1 to TRBJ2-2, with TRBD2 matching over 9 bases. The V gene end was trimmed by 3 bases and the J gene end by 5 bases; junction bases not matched to a gene: 4. The CDR3 runs 14 residues. Germline V CDR1 and CDR2: DFQATT, SNEGSKA (reference sequence). This CDR3 is CSARWSGRTGELFF. DNA for the CDR3: TGCAGTGCTAGGTGGAGCGGGAGGACCGGGGAGCTGTTTTTT.

The V and J genes are TRBV30 and TRBJ2-1; D uncertain. The CDR3 has 11 residues. The ends were cut back, 2 bases at V and 11 bases at J, with 10 bases in the middle. Germline V lookup: CDR1 GTSNPN, CDR2 SVGIG (reference sequence). The CDR3 bases are TGTGCCTGGAGTCCGGCGTCAAAGCAGTTCTTC. The encoded protein is CAWSPASKQFF. Full variable domain (missing parts from reference TRBV30 and TRBJ2-1): SQTIHQWPATLVQPVGSPLSLECTVEGTSNPNLYWYRQAAGRGLQLLFYSVGIGQISSEVPQNLSASRPQDRQFILSSKKLLLSDSGFYLCAWSPASKQFFGPGTRLTVL.

The J gene is TRBJ1-3, the V gene TRBV20-1; 7 nucleotides line up with TRBD1. With 0 bases clipped from V and 8 bases from J, the junction kept 13 bases outside the gene matches. CDR1 is DFQATT, CDR2 SNEGSKA, per germline (reference sequence). The CDR3 totals 16 residues. The CDR3 protein is CSARDVEGAGGYTIYF. The CDR3 region has the DNA TGCAGTGCTAGAGATGTGGAGGGGGCGGGAGGCTACACCATATATTTT.